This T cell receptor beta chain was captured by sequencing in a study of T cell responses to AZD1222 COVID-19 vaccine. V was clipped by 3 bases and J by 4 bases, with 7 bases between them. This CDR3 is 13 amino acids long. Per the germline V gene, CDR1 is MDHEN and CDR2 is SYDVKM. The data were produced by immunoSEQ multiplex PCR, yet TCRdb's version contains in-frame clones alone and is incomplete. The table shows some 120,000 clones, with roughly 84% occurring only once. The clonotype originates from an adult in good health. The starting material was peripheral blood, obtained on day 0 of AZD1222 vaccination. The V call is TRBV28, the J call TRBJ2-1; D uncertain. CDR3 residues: CASSFLSYNEQFF. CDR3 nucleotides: TGTGCCAGCAGTTTCCTCTCATACAATGAGCAGTTCTTC.